One and the same sample provided the 25 T cell receptor beta chains below, sequenced in a study of T cell responses to AZD1222 COVID-19 vaccine. Produced via immunoSEQ multiplex PCR; TCRdb's table is partial and in-frame only. This table holds approximately 150,000 clones, about 91% found once. This material consisted of peripheral blood, taken on day 0 of AZD1222 vaccination. The receptors shown here come from an adult in good health.

The genes are TRBV28 and TRBJ2-1; D is possibly TRBD1 (6 bases). The CDR3 contains 16 residues. V was clipped by 7 bases and J by 0 bases, with 16 bases between them. CDR1 is MDHEN and CDR2 is SYDVKM in the germline V gene. This CDR3 is CASTLPQGSSYNEQFF. DNA of the CDR3: TGTGCCAGCACCCTGCCACAGGGAAGCTCCTACAATGAGCAGTTCTTC.

J is TRBJ2-7 and V is TRBV11-2; no definite D call. The V gene lost 1 base and the J gene lost 3 bases, with 13 bases spanning the gap. Germline CDR1 SGHAT, CDR2 FQNNGV. This CDR3 has 15 amino acids. CDR3 residues: CASSLAVGRDYEQYF. The CDR3, as DNA: TGTGCCAGCAGCTTAGCTGTGGGTAGAGACTACGAGCAGTACTTC.

The J gene is TRBJ1-2, the V gene TRBV7-2; 8 positions match TRBD1. V was pared by 1 base and J by 8 bases, with 9 bases of the junction left unmatched. The length of the CDR3 is 15 residues. Germline CDR1 reads SGHTA; CDR2 reads FQGNSA. The CDR3 DNA is TGTGCCAGCAGCTTAGTAGCAGGGGGCATTGAGGGCTACACCTTC. Translating gives CASSLVAGGIEGYTF.

J is TRBJ2-1 and V is TRBV4-3; possible D gene TRBD2, 5 bases. V shed 3 bases and J shed 4 bases, with 16 bases lying between them. The CDR3 length is 16 residues. Germline values: CDR1 LGHNA, CDR2 YSLEER. The CDR3 region is CASSQLAGGLYNEQFF. DNA of the CDR3: TGCGCCAGCAGCCAGCTCGCCGGAGGACTGTACAATGAGCAGTTCTTC.

V and J are TRBV7-8 and TRBJ2-2, with 7 bases matching TRBD2. Germline trimming cut 5 bases from V and 2 bases from J; bases unmatched to any gene: 5. The CDR3 runs to 15 residues. The germline V gene encodes CDR1 SGHVS and CDR2 FQNEAQ. DNA of the CDR3: TGTGCCAGCAGCACCTCGGGGGGAAACACCGGGGAGCTGTTTTTT. Translated: CASSTSGGNTGELFF. Full variable domain (remainder filled in from reference TRBV7-8 and TRBJ2-2): GAGVSQSPRYKVAKRGQDVALRCDPISGHVSLFWYQQALGQGPEFLTYFQNEAQLDKSGLPSDRFFAERPEGSVSTLKIQRTQQEDSAVYLCASSTSGGNTGELFFGEGSRLTVL.

This clone was detected a few times. The chain is built from TRBV3-1 (or the pseudogene TRBV3-2) and TRBJ2-7, with 9 bases matching TRBD2. Germline V gene data show CDR1 as LGHDT and CDR2 as YNNKEL (reference sequence). The CDR3 loop spans 16 amino acids. Germline trimming cut 4 bases from V and 6 bases from J; bases unmatched to any gene: 13. CDR3 sequence reads: CASSPYLSGRAGEQYF. Here the CDR3 DNA reads TGTGCCAGCAGCCCGTATCTTAGCGGGAGAGCTGGCGAGCAGTACTTC.

The chain recombines TRBV9 with TRBJ2-7; 7 positions agree with TRBD1. Trimming took 4 bases from V and 3 from J; bases not matched to a gene: 7. The germline CDR1 and CDR2 sequences are SGDLS and YYNGEE. The CDR3 length is 14 residues. The CDR3, as DNA: TGTGCCAGCAGCCTGCAGACAGGGAGCTACGAGCAGTACTTC. The encoded protein is CASSLQTGSYEQYF. The whole variable domain, remainder taken from reference TRBV9 and TRBJ2-7, is DSGVTQTPKHLITATGQRVTLRCSPRSGDLSVYWYQQSLDQGLQFLIQYYNGEERAKGNILERFSAQQFPDLHSELNLSSLELGDSALYFCASSLQTGSYEQYFGPGTRLTVT.

The CDR3 nucleotides read TGTGCCAGCAGGGGGTCGGTGAGCAATCAGCCCCAGCATTTT. Encoded protein: CASRGSVSNQPQHF. V is TRBV6-5 and J is TRBJ1-5; D call uncertain. V was shortened by 6 bases and J by 1 base, with 10 bases between the two germline ends. CDR3 length: 14 residues. Germline CDR1 is MNHEY and CDR2 is SVGAGI.

The chain combines TRBV21-1 with TRBJ1-1; the DNA was not used to check the table's D call, TRBD1. TRBV21-1 is a pseudogene. The CDR3 runs to 14 residues. The CDR3 protein is CASSKVGLNTEAFF. In DNA form, the CDR3 reads TGTGCCAGCAGCAAAGTTGGCCTGAACACTGAAGCTTTCTTT.

This sequence joins TRBV6-5 and TRBJ1-3; TRBD1 matches at 7 bases. The germline V gene has CDR1 MNHEY and CDR2 SVGAGI. The CDR3 has 16 amino acids. The ends lost 0 bases at V and 2 bases at J; junction bases unmatched: 4. CDR3 nucleotides: TGTGCCAGCAGTTACTCGATAACAGGGGCTGGAAACACCATATATTTT. Translating it yields CASSYSITGAGNTIYF.

The chain uses TRBV4-3 and TRBJ2-7; 10 bases map to TRBD1. V lost 3 bases to trimming and J lost 3 bases; unmatched junction nucleotides: 5. CDR3 length: 15 residues. Germline V gives CDR1 LGHNA, CDR2 YSLEER. The chain's CDR3 is CASSQSDRGGYEQYF. CDR3 DNA sequence: TGCGCCAGCAGCCAGTCGGACAGGGGGGGCTACGAGCAGTACTTC.

V usage is TRBV11-3 and J usage is TRBJ1-1; maybe TRBD1 (5 bases). V was trimmed by 5 bases and J by 7 bases, leaving 14 bases between them. Germline V gene sequence: CDR1 SGHNT, CDR2 YENEEA. The CDR3 has 13 amino acids. CDR3 region: CASSPGTGNEAFF. The CDR3 nucleotides read TGTGCCAGCAGCCCAGGGACGGGGAATGAAGCTTTCTTT.

V and J are TRBV27 and TRBJ1-5; D is possibly TRBD1 (6 bases). Trimming cost V 7 bases and J 6 bases, with 10 bases left between them. Germline values: CDR1 MNHEY, CDR2 SMNVEV (reference sequence). This CDR3 is built from 12 residues. In DNA, the CDR3 is TGTGCCAGCAAAACAGGGAGTCAGCCCCAGCATTTT. This sequence encodes CASKTGSQPQHF.

Written as DNA, the CDR3 is TGTGCCAGCAGTTATGACTCACCAACCTACGAGCAGTACTTC. It translates to CASSYDSPTYEQYF. The genes are TRBV6-2 or TRBV6-3 and TRBJ2-7, with D uncertain. Germline CDR1 and CDR2: MNHEY and SVGEGT. This CDR3 has 14 residues. Trimming cost V 3 bases and J 2 bases, with 11 bases left between them.

The V gene is TRBV7-9, the J gene TRBJ2-5, with D possibly being TRBD1 or TRBD2 (6 bases each). V lost 2 bases and J 5 bases, leaving 9 bases between the germline ends. Germline V gene sequence: CDR1 SEHNR, CDR2 FQNEAQ (reference sequence). This CDR3 is 13 amino acids long. CDR3 sequence: CASSLRGAETQYF. The CDR3 DNA reads TGTGCCAGCAGCTTAAGGGGGGCGGAGACCCAGTACTTC.

V gene TRBV7-3 combines with J gene TRBJ1-1; the match to TRBD1 covers 8 bases. This CDR3 spans 15 amino acids. V was clipped by 3 bases and J by 8 bases; unmatched bases: 11. Germline CDR1 is SGHTA and CDR2 is FQGTGA. CDR3 bases: TGTGCCAGCAGCTTGACAGGGGCCTCGGGTGAAGAAGCTTTCTTT. This codes for CASSLTGASGEEAFF.

This rearrangement joins TRBV27 to TRBJ1-1; no clear D. Germline CDR1 is MNHEY and CDR2 is SMNVEV (reference sequence). The CDR3 length is 14 residues. Trimming took 4 bases from V and 8 from J, leaving 17 bases between them. CDR3 nucleotide sequence: TGTGCCAGCAGTTCATATCACGGAACCGCGGAAGCTTTCTTT. This codes for CASSSYHGTAEAFF.

This clone occurred once. The CDR3 loop is CASSTTGLNTEAFF. The CDR3 nucleotides read TGTGCCAGCAGTACTACAGGGCTGAACACTGAAGCTTTCTTT. The V call is TRBV27, the J call TRBJ1-1, with D possibly TRBD1 on 6 matching bases. V lost 5 bases and J 0 bases, leaving 10 bases between the germline ends. Per germline, CDR1 MNHEY and CDR2 SMNVEV (reference sequence). The CDR3 is 14 residues long.

The chain carries TRBV6-5 and TRBJ1-1, with 7 bases identical to TRBD1. This CDR3 contains 12 residues. The germline V gene has CDR1 MNHEY and CDR2 SVGAGI. V was clipped by 0 bases and J by 8 bases; unmatched bases: 0. CDR3 sequence reads: CASSYSTGEAFF. In DNA, the CDR3 is TGTGCCAGCAGTTACTCGACAGGGGAAGCTTTCTTT.

CDR3 DNA sequence: TGTGCCAGCCGACTGGGCAGCAGCTACACCTTC. Its protein product is CASRLGSSYTF. The chain joins TRBV7-8 to TRBJ1-2, with D unresolved. Germline CDR1 and CDR2: SGHVS and FQNEAQ. The CDR3 loop spans 11 amino acids. The V and J ends lost 8 bases and 9 bases respectively, with 13 bases between them.

This clone has a single count. This rearrangement joins TRBV11-3 to TRBJ2-3; D is ambiguous. The CDR3 is 14 amino acids. Germline-derived CDR1 and CDR2 are SGHNT and YENEEA. The V gene lost 4 bases and the J gene lost 1 base, with 9 bases spanning the gap. CDR3 nucleotides: TGTGCCAGCAGCTCGGGTGGGGGCACAGATACGCAGTATTTT. This codes for CASSSGGGTDTQYF.

This clone was counted a few times. The rearrangement links TRBV10-3 to TRBJ1-2, with D perhaps TRBD1 (5 bases). CDR1 and CDR2 from the germline V gene are ENHRY and SYGVKD. V gave up 0 bases and J gave up 4 bases, with 9 bases separating them. CDR3 length equals 14 residues. The CDR3 protein is CAISESEGPYGYTF. For the CDR3, the DNA is TGTGCCATCAGTGAGTCGGAGGGGCCCTATGGCTACACCTTC.

The genes are TRBV7-9 and TRBJ2-7; 7 bases align to TRBD1. V lost 0 bases to trimming and J lost 1 base; unmatched junction nucleotides: 3. Germline CDR1 is SEHNR and CDR2 is FQNEAQ (reference sequence). There are 15 residues in the CDR3. CDR3 sequence reads: CASSLAGQISYEQYF. CDR3 nucleotides: TGTGCCAGCAGCTTAGCGGGACAGATATCCTACGAGCAGTACTTC.

This chain joins TRBV28 and TRBJ1-5; D unresolved. Germline lookup yields CDR1 MDHEN and CDR2 SYDVKM. The V end lost 1 base, the J end lost 2 bases, and 3 bases lay between the germline ends. This CDR3 spans 13 amino acids. As DNA, the CDR3 is TGTGCCAGCAGTTTATCCGGCAATCAGCCCCAGCATTTT. Translated: CASSLSGNQPQHF.

The chain links TRBV5-8 to TRBJ1-5, with TRBD1 identical over 9 bases. The CDR3 totals 17 residues. The germline V gene has CDR1 SGHTS and CDR2 YDEGEE. Trimming removed 4 bases from V and 4 bases from J; junction bases left unmatched: 12. The chain's CDR3 is CASSLIRDRVKNQPQHF. The CDR3 DNA reads as TGTGCCAGCAGCCTAATCCGGGACAGGGTTAAGAATCAGCCCCAGCATTTT. The full variable domain, in which reference TRBV5-8 and TRBJ1-5 provide the parts outside the CDR3, is EAGVTQSPTHLIKTRGQQATLRCSPISGHTSVYWYQQALGLGLQFLLWYDEGEERNRGNFPPRFSGRQFPNYSSELNVNALELEDSALYLCASSLIRDRVKNQPQHFGDGTRLSIL.